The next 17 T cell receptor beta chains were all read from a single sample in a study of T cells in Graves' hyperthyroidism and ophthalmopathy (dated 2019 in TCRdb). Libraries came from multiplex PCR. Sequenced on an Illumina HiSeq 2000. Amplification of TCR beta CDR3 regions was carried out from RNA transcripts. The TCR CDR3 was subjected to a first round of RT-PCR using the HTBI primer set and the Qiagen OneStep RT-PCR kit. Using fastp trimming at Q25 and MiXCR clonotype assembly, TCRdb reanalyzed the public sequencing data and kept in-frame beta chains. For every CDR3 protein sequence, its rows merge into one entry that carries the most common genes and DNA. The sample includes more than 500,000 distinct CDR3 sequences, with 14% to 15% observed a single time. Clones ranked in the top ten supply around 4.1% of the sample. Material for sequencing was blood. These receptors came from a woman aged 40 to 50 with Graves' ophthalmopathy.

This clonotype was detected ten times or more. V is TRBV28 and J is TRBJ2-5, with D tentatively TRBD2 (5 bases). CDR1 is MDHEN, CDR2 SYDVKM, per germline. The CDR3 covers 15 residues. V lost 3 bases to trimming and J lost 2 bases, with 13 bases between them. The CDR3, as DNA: TGTGCCAGCAGTTTGGTCCCGCGAGGGCAAGAGACCCAGTACTTC. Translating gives CASSLVPRGQETQYF.

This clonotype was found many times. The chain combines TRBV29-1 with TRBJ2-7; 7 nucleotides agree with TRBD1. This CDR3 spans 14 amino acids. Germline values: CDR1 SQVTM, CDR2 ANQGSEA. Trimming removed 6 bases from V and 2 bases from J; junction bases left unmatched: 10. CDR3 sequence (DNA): TGCAGCGTGGCGGGTGGGGACAGAGCCTACGAGCAGTACTTC. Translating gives CSVAGGDRAYEQYF.

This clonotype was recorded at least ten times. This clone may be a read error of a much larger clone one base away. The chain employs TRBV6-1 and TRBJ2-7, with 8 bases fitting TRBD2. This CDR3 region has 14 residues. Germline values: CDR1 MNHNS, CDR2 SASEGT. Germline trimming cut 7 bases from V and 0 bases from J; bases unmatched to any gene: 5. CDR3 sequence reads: CASNLAGLSYEQYF. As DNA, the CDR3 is TGTGCCAGCAATCTAGCGGGCCTCTCCTACGAGCAGTACTTC.

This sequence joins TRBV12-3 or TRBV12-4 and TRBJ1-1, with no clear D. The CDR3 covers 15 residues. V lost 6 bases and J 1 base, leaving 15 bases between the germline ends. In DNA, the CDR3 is TGTGCCAGCAGACCGGGCTCCAGGACGAACACTGAAGCTTTCTTT. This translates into CASRPGSRTNTEAFF.

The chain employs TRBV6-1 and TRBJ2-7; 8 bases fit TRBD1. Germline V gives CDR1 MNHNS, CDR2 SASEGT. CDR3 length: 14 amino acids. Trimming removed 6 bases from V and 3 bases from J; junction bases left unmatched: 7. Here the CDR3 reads CASRAGQDNYEQYF. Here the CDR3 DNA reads TGTGCCAGCAGGGCGGGACAGGACAACTACGAGCAGTACTTC.

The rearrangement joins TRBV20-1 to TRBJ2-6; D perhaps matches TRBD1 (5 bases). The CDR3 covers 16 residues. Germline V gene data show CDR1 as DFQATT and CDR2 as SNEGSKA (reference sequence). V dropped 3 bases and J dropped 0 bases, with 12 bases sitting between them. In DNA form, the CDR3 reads TGCAGTGCTAGGGCAGGGCCCCTCTCTGGGGCCAACGTCCTGACTTTC. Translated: CSARAGPLSGANVLTF.

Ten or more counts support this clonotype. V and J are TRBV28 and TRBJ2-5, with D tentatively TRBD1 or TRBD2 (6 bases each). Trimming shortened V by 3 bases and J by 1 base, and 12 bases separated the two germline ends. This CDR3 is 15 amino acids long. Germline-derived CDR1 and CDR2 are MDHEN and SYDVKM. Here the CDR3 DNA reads TGTGCCAGCAGTTTCTGGGGGGCCAGCCAAGAGACCCAGTACTTC. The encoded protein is CASSFWGASQETQYF. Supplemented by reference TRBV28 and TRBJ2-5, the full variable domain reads DVKVTQSSRYLVKRTGEKVFLECVQDMDHENMFWYRQDPGLGLRLIYFSYDVKMKEKGDIPEGYSVSREKKERFSLILESASTNQTSMYLCASSFWGASQETQYFGPGTRLLVL.

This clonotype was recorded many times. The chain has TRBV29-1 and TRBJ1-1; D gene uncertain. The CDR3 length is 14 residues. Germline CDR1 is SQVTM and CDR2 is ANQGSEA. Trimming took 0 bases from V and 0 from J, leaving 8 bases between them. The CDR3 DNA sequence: TGCAGCGTTGAAGAGGAACCCATGAACACTGAAGCTTTCTTT. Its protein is CSVEEEPMNTEAFF.

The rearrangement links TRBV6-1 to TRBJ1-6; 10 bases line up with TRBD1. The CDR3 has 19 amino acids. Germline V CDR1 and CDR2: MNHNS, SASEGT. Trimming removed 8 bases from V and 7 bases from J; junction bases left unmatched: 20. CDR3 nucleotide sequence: TGTGCCAGCGGGAAGCAACCTGACAGGGGGCGGATTCCCAATTCACCCCTCCACTTT. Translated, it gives CASGKQPDRGRIPNSPLHF.

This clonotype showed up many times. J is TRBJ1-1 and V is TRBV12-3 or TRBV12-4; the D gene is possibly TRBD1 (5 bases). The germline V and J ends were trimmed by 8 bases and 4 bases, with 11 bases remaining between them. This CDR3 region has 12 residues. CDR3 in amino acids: CASALRGTEAFF. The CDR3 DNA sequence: TGTGCCAGCGCACTAAGGGGCACTGAAGCTTTCTTT.

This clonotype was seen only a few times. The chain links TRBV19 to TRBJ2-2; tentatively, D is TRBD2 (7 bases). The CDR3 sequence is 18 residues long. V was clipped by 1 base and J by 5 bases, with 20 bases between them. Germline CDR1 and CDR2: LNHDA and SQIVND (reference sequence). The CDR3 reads CASSIGPPGGRGTGELFF. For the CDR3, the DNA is TGTGCCAGTAGTATAGGACCCCCCGGGGGGCGCGGAACCGGGGAGCTGTTTTTT.

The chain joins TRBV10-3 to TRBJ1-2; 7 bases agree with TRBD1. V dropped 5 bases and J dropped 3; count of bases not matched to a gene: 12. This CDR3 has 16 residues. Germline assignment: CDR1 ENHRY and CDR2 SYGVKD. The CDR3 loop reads CAISKKGAREDYGYTF. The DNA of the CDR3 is TGTGCCATCAGTAAGAAGGGGGCGCGAGAAGACTATGGCTACACCTTC.

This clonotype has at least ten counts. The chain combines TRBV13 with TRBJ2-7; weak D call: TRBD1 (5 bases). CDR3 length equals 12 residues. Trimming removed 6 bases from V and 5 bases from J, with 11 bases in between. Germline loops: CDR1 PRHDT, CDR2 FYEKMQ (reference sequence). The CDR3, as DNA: TGTGCCAGCAGAAGGGGCGCGGACGAGCAGTACTTC. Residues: CASRRGADEQYF. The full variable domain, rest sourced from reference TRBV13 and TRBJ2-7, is AAGVIQSPRHLIKEKRETATLKCYPIPRHDTVYWYQQGPGQDPQFLISFYEKMQSDKGSIPDRFSAQQFSDYHSELNMSSLELGDSALYFCASRRGADEQYFGPGTRLTVT.

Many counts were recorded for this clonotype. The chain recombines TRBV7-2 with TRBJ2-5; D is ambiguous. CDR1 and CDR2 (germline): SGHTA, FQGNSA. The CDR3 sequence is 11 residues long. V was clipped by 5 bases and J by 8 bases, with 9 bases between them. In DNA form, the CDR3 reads TGTGCCAGCAGCATCCAGGTTACCCAGTACTTC. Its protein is CASSIQVTQYF.

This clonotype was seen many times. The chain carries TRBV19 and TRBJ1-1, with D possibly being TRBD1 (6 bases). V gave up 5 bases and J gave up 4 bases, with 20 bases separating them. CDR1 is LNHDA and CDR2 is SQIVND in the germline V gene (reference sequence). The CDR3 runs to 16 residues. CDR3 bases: TGTGCCAGTAGTCACAGGGTGGTAGGACGTGTCACTGAAGCTTTCTTT. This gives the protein CASSHRVVGRVTEAFF. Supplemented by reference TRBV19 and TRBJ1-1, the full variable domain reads DGGITQSPKYLFRKEGQNVTLSCEQNLNHDAMYWYRQDPGQGLRLIYYSQIVNDFQKGDIAEGYSVSREKKESFPLTVTSAQKNPTAFYLCASSHRVVGRVTEAFFGQGTRLTVV.

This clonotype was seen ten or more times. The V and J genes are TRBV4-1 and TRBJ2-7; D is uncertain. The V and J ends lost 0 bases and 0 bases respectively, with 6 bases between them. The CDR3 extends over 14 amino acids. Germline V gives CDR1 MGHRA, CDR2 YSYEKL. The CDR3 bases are TGCGCCAGCAGCCAAGATGCAACCTCCTACGAGCAGTACTTC. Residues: CASSQDATSYEQYF.

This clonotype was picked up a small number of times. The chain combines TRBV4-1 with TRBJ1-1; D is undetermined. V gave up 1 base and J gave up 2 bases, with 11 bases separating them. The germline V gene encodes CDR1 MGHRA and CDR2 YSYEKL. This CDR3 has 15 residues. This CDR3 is CASSQVSGSNTEAFF. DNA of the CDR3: TGCGCCAGCAGCCAAGTCTCCGGAAGCAACACTGAAGCTTTCTTT.